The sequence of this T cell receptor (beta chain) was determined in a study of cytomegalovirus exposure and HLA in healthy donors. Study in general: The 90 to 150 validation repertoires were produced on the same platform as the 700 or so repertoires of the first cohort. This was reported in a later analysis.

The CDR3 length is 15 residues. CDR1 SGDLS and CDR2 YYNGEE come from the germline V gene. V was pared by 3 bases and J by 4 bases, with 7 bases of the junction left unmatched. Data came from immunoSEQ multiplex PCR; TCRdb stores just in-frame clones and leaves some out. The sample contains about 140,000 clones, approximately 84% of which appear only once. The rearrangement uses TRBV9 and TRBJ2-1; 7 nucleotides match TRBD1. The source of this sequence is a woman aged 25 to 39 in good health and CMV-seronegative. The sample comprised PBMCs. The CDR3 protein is CASSARDSLYNEQFF. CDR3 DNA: TGTGCCAGCAGCGCCCGGGACAGCCTATACAATGAGCAGTTCTTC.